This TCR beta chain came from a study of somatic mutations in cytotoxic T cells in rheumatoid arthritis. Between the trimmed V and J ends, which lost 5 bases and 5 bases, there was a span of 22 bases. Germline V gives CDR1 PRHDT, CDR2 FYEKMQ (reference sequence). The CDR3 has 16 amino acids. Profiled with immunoSEQ multiplex PCR; TCRdb holds only in-frame clones, not every one. This table has 15,000 to 20,000 clones, about three quarters appearing once. Researchers isolated CD4+ and CD8+ cells by positive magnetic bead selection and then checked their purity by flow cytometry. This sequence originates from an adult with rheumatoid arthritis. The material sequenced was CD8+ T cells sorted from blood. The chain carries TRBV13 and TRBJ2-7, with D perhaps TRBD2 (5 bases). For the CDR3, the DNA is TGTGCCAGCAGCCCGATTGCACGAGGAGGAGCCCACGAGCAGTACTTC. Amino acid sequence: CASSPIARGGAHEQYF.